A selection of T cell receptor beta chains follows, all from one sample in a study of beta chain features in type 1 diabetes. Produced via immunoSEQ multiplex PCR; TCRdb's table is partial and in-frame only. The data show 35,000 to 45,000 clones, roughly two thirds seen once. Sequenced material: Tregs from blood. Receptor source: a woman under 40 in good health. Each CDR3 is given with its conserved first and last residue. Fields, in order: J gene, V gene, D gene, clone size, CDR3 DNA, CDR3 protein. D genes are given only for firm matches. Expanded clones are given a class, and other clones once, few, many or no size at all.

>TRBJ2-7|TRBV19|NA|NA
TGTGCCAGTGGCCAACCGGGACTGACCTACGAGCAGTACTTC
CASGQPGLTYEQYF
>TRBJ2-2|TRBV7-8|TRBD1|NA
TGTGCCAGCAGCTCCTGGACAGGGAACACCGGGGAGCTGTTTTTT
CASSSWTGNTGELFF
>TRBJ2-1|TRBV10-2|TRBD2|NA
TGCGCCAGCAGTGAGCTAGCGGGAGGGTACAATGAGCAGTTCTTC
CASSELAGGYNEQFF
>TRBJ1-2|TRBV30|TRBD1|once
TGTGCCTGGACGACAGGGGGAAACTGGGCTAGTATGACCTTC
CAWTTGGNWASMTF
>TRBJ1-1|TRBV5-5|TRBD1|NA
TGTGCCAGCAGCTCCGGACAGGGGAGACCCCGGACTGAAGCTTTCTTT
CASSSGQGRPRTEAFF
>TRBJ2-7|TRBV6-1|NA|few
TGTGCCAGCAGTGAATTCCTAACCGAGCAGTACTTC
CASSEFLTEQYF
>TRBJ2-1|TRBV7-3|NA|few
TGTGCCAGCAGCTCAGAAGCAGCGGGCTCCTACAATGAGCAGTTCTTC
CASSSEAAGSYNEQFF
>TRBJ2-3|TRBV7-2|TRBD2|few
TGTGCCAGCAGCTTAGGAGCGAGCGGGAGTACGACAGATACGCAGTATTTT
CASSLGASGSTTDTQYF
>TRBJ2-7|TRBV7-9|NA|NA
TGTGCCAGCAGCTTATTTGCAGGTGGCGACGAGCAGTACTTC
CASSLFAGGDEQYF
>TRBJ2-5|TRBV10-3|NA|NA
TGTGCCATCAGTGAGTCCCAGGGAAGTGAGCAGTACTTC
CAISESQGSEQYF
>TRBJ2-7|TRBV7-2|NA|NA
TGTGCCAGCAGCTTAGATGGGGGCCAACTTCGGGAGCAGTACTTC
CASSLDGGQLREQYF
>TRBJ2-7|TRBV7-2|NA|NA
TGTGCCAGCAGCTTTAGACTTGGGGGACTGCAGTACCACTACGAGCAGTACTTC
CASSFRLGGLQYHYEQYF
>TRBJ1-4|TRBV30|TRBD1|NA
TGTGCCTGGAGGCCTCAGGGGGTTTATGAAAAACTGTTTTTT
CAWRPQGVYEKLFF
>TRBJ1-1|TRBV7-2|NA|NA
TGTGCCAGCAGCTTAGTGGGGCAGCAACAGTGGAACACTGAAGCTTTCTTT
CASSLVGQQQWNTEAFF
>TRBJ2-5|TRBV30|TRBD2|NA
TGTGCCTGGAGTTGGAGCGGGAGTGGGGAAGAGACCCAGTACTTC
CAWSWSGSGEETQYF
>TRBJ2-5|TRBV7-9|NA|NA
TGTGCCAGCAGCTCTCGGACATGGAAAGAGACCCAGTACTTC
CASSSRTWKETQYF
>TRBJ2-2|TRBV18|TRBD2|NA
TGTGCCAGCTCATGGGCTAGCGGGAGAGGTATCACCGGGGAGCTGTTTTTT
CASSWASGRGITGELFF
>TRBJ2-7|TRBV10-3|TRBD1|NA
TGTGCCATCAGTGGCCGGGACAGGGAGGCCGAGCAGTACTTC
CAISGRDREAEQYF
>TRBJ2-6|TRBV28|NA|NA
TGTGCCAGCAGTCGAGCTGGGGCCAACGTCCTGACTTTC
CASSRAGANVLTF
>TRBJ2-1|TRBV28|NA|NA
TGTGCCAGCAGTCGAAGCGGCTCCTACAATGAGCAGTTCTTC
CASSRSGSYNEQFF
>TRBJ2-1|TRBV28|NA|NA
TGTGCCAGCACTCGGTCCGCCGCATCCGATGAGCAGTTCTTC
CASTRSAASDEQFF
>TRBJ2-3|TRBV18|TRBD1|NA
TGTGCCAGCTCACCCGGACAGGGGGCGTCAGATACGCAGTATTTT
CASSPGQGASDTQYF
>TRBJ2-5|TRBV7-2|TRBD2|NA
TGTGCCAGCAGCTCCCGGACTAGCGGGGGAGGGCGAGAGACCCAGTACTTC
CASSSRTSGGGRETQYF
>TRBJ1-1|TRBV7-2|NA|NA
TGTGCCAGCAGTTCGTGGGGACGGGGGGCCCGCACTGAAGCTTTCTTT
CASSSWGRGARTEAFF
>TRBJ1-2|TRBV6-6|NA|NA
TGTGCCAGCAGTCGCGGACAGTCTGAGGGCTACACCTTC
CASSRGQSEGYTF
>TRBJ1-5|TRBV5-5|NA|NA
TGTGCCAGCAGCCAAGACGCGGGATACAATCAGCCCCAGCATTTT
CASSQDAGYNQPQHF
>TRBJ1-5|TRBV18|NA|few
TGTGCCAGCTCGACAGGTAGCTGGGGGTACCAGCCCCAGCATTTT
CASSTGSWGYQPQHF